This TCR beta chain was recorded in a study of blood T cells in healthy people across ages. Notes on the study in general: More naive CD4+ cells and higher diversity marked long-lived donors relative to aged donors.

Together with a sample-barcoded 5' primer, a J-beta primer mix was included in a second PCR lasting about 7 to 11 cycles. One entry per CDR3 protein results from TCRdb running MiXCR on the 5' RACE reads. Here the sample spans some 860,000 distinct CDR3 sequences, roughly three fifths being singletons. On this clonotype itself: The antigen is not known.

Germline V CDR1 and CDR2: LGHNA, YSLEER. The CDR3 contains 16 residues. V gave up 0 bases and J gave up 0 bases, with 11 bases separating them. The J gene is TRBJ1-1, the V gene TRBV4-3, with a possible D match to TRBD1 (5 bases). Sequenced input: blood. This TCR was recovered from a man aged 40-50 years in good health. The CDR3 DNA follows: TGCGCCAGCAGCCAAGATATCGGGGGTATGAACACTGAAGCTTTCTTT. Encoded protein: CASSQDIGGMNTEAFF.